The sequence of this T cell receptor beta chain was determined in a study of T-cell memory formation after mild COVID-19. Study outcomes and limitations: Contracting CD4+ clones were located mainly in CM and EM, and CD8+ clones in EMRA.

MiXCR, run by TCRdb on the 5' RACE reads, gives a single entry per CDR3 protein. Among fewer than 50,000 distinct CDR3 sequences listed, 7% to 8% were seen once. This clonotype came up many times. What it recognizes is unknown. Trimming removed 3 bases at V and 1 base at J, with 6 bases between. Germline assignment: CDR1 LGHDT and CDR2 YNNKEL (reference sequence). The CDR3 runs to 13 residues. The TCR originated in a man younger than 35 who had mild COVID-19 (a few samples of this study predate the infection). Cell type and time point are not known. The source material was PBMCs or a T cell subset sorted from them (not recorded which). This chain uses TRBV3-1 with TRBJ2-5; D remains unclear. The CDR3 DNA sequence: TGTGCCAGCAGCCAGGGCAGCCAAGAGACCCAGTACTTC. Protein: CASSQGSQETQYF.